The following is a TCR beta chain sequence with its context. Its antigen is still unknown. This entry comes from a study of tumor-infiltrating lymphocytes in primary liver carcinoma. Across the whole study: The cohort included men and women aged 30 to 69 years.

TCR beta cDNA was made from 450 to 600 ng total RNA with a constant-region primer. Generation of the TCR beta libraries relied on three nested multiplex PCR rounds using slightly modified ARM-PCR. The study ran its first two PCR rounds for around 9 cycles each, using TRBV1-TRBV30 forward primers and a C-beta reverse primer. TCRdb re-derived calls from the multiplex PCR reads in MiXCR, one entry per CDR3 protein. Of approximately 330,000 distinct CDR3 sequences listed, about two thirds were seen once; the top ten hold about 6%. Germline V gene data show CDR1 as SGHNT and CDR2 as YYREEE (reference sequence). The CDR3 totals 12 residues. Trimming took off 0 bases at V and 5 bases at J, with 6 bases between the two ends. General study findings and limits: In tumor-adjacent and tumor-blood pairs, overlap was lower than in tumor region pairs. With p = 0.039, the top-250-clone fraction in tumors significantly exceeded that in blood.

Unsorted whole blood yielded the blood RNA, and germline DNA was also extracted. Around 4.1 milliliters of peripheral blood were collected before surgery. This clonotype originated in a man between 40 and 49 years old with primary liver carcinoma and hepatitis B virus infection. The gene calls are TRBV5-4 and TRBJ2-7; no clear D gene. Sample: peripheral blood. Written as DNA, the CDR3 is TGTGCCAGCAGCTTGGACAGCCACGAGCAGTACTTC. This translates into CASSLDSHEQYF.